Listed here are 18 T cell receptor beta chains from one sample, sequenced in a study of control samples from healthy donors and cancer patients. The assay was immunoSEQ multiplex PCR, and TCRdb's table has in-frame clones only and misses some. The sample has 130,000 or so clones; more than 70% are singletons. The source material was blood. Receptors originate from a man in his fifties or sixties in good health.

This sequence joins TRBV28 and TRBJ1-3, with D possibly TRBD1 on 5 matching bases. In germline, CDR1 is MDHEN, CDR2 SYDVKM. This CDR3 is built from 14 residues. With 2 bases removed from V and 4 bases from J, the gap between germline ends came to 9 bases. The CDR3 DNA sequence: TGTGCCAGCAGTTTACCGGGGCCCGGAAACACCATATATTTT. Translating it yields CASSLPGPGNTIYF.

V is TRBV6-5 and J is TRBJ2-7, with D possibly matching TRBD2 (7 bases). With 6 bases removed from V and 3 bases from J, the gap between germline ends came to 15 bases. Germline V gene lookup returns CDR1 MNHEY and CDR2 SVGAGI. CDR3 length: 14 amino acids. The CDR3 DNA sequence: TGTGCCAGCAGAAGGGGGAGGGGGAGCTACGAGCAGTACTTC. Its protein product is CASRRGRGSYEQYF.

V and J are TRBV4-1 and TRBJ1-3; TRBD1 agrees at 7 bases. V lost 4 bases, J lost 3 bases, and 9 bases stayed unmatched. The CDR3 sequence is 16 residues long. CDR1 and CDR2 (germline): MGHRA, YSYEKL. CDR3 coding DNA: TGCGCCAGCAGCCTAGGGGGCCCGGGATATGGAAACACCATATATTTT. It is translated as CASSLGGPGYGNTIYF.

V usage is TRBV14 and J usage is TRBJ2-3; no clear D. Germline values: CDR1 SGHDN, CDR2 FVKESK. The CDR3 is 12 residues long. V gave up 1 base and J gave up 6 bases, with 5 bases separating them. The CDR3 region has the DNA TGTGCCAGCAGCCAAGCTGAGGATACGCAGTATTTT. Protein product: CASSQAEDTQYF.

The chain is built from TRBV9 and TRBJ2-2; D might be TRBD2 (5 bases). Germline CDR1 reads SGDLS; CDR2 reads YYNGEE. The V end lost 3 bases, the J end lost 6 bases, and 15 bases lay between the germline ends. This CDR3 is 15 amino acids long. The CDR3 region has the DNA TGTGCCAGCAGCGGGAATCCACTAGTAGCCGGGGAGCTGTTTTTT. Translation gives CASSGNPLVAGELFF.

The chain couples TRBV19 to TRBJ2-7; a weak D match, TRBD1 (5 bases). With 11 bases removed from V and 4 bases from J, the gap between germline ends came to 18 bases. Germline assignment: CDR1 LNHDA and CDR2 SQIVND (reference sequence). The CDR3 loop spans 13 amino acids. The CDR3: CASSNRIEYEQYF. CDR3 DNA: TGTGCCTCCTCGAACAGGATAGAGTACGAGCAGTACTTC.

This clone is a singleton in its sample. V usage is TRBV6-2 or TRBV6-3 and J usage is TRBJ1-2; D gene uncertain. This CDR3 spans 11 amino acids. Germline V CDR1 and CDR2: MNHEY, SVGEGT. Trimming removed 6 bases at V and 11 bases at J, with 13 bases between. The CDR3 sequence is CASSHDLRYTF. CDR3 bases: TGTGCCAGCAGCCACGACCTGAGGTACACCTTC.

The genes are TRBV27 and TRBJ1-1, with TRBD1 as a possible D gene (5 bases). CDR3 length: 16 amino acids. CDR1 and CDR2 from the germline V gene are MNHEY and SMNVEV (reference sequence). The V gene lost 3 bases and the J gene lost 3 bases, with 17 bases spanning the gap. The DNA of the CDR3 is TGTGCCAGCAGTTTTTCGCAGGGTATTAGATACACTGAAGCTTTCTTT. It codes for CASSFSQGIRYTEAFF.

The chain has TRBV4-1 and TRBJ1-4, with 8 bases fitting TRBD1. The germline gives CDR1 MGHRA, CDR2 YSYEKL. The CDR3 is 14 amino acids. The V and J ends lost 4 bases and 5 bases, in that order; junction bases with no gene match: 3. The CDR3 sequence: CASSRTGWNEKLFF. CDR3 coding DNA: TGCGCCAGCAGCCGGACAGGGTGGAATGAAAAACTGTTTTTT.

The chain uses TRBV29-1 and TRBJ1-2, with D maybe TRBD1 (6 bases). CDR3 length: 13 residues. Germline-derived CDR1 and CDR2 are SQVTM and ANQGSEA. Trimming took 6 bases from V and 7 from J, leaving 18 bases between them. The CDR3 sequence is CSVPTGQHAGYTF. DNA for the CDR3: TGCAGCGTCCCTACTGGACAGCACGCTGGCTACACCTTC.

The chain is built from TRBV30 and TRBJ1-1, with D unclear. This CDR3 contains 11 residues. Germline assignment: CDR1 GTSNPN and CDR2 SVGIG (reference sequence). With 2 bases removed from V and 7 bases from J, the gap between germline ends came to 8 bases. CDR3 loop: CAWSPGDEAFF. The CDR3 DNA reads TGTGCCTGGAGTCCGGGCGATGAAGCTTTCTTT.

J is TRBJ1-5 and V is TRBV2, with 8 bases that match TRBD1. The germline V gene has CDR1 SNHLY and CDR2 FYNNEI. The CDR3 has 15 residues. V gave up 6 bases and J gave up 2 bases; unmatched junction bases: 6. The CDR3, as DNA: TGTGCCAGCAGGATAGGACAGGGAGGCAATCAGCCCCAGCATTTT. This gives the protein CASRIGQGGNQPQHF. Using reference TRBV2 and TRBJ1-5 for the parts outside the CDR3, the full variable domain is EPEVTQTPSHQVTQMGQEVILRCVPISNHLYFYWYRQILGQKVEFLVSFYNNEISEKSEIFDDQFSVERPDGSNFTLKIRSTKLEDSAMYFCASRIGQGGNQPQHFGDGTRLSIL.

This rearrangement joins TRBV9 to TRBJ2-2, with D unresolved. Looked up from germline, CDR1 is SGDLS and CDR2 is YYNGEE. This CDR3 has 15 amino acids. V dropped 4 bases and J dropped 1 base, with 11 bases sitting between them. CDR3 loop: CASSPRALNTGELFF. The CDR3 nucleotides read TGTGCCAGCAGCCCCCGGGCCCTGAACACCGGGGAGCTGTTTTTT.

The rearrangement joins TRBV6-1 to TRBJ2-7, with 8 nucleotides matching TRBD2. The CDR3 has 14 amino acids. Germline-derived CDR1 and CDR2 are MNHNS and SASEGT. The V segment lost 3 bases and the J segment 3 bases; nucleotides outside the gene matches: 4. The CDR3 DNA follows: TGTGCCAGCAGTGATTCGGGGGGGATCTACGAGCAGTACTTC. Its translation is CASSDSGGIYEQYF.

This chain joins TRBV7-9 and TRBJ1-3, with 9 bases matching TRBD1. This CDR3 region has 18 residues. Germline V gene sequence: CDR1 SEHNR, CDR2 FQNEAQ (reference sequence). V lost 2 bases, J lost 4 bases, and 12 bases stayed unmatched. CDR3 amino acids: CASSLTGQGHPYGNTIYF. The CDR3 DNA sequence: TGTGCCAGCAGCTTAACGGGACAGGGCCACCCGTACGGAAACACCATATATTTT.

The chain combines TRBV23-1 with TRBJ2-1; D is uncertain. TRBV23-1 is noted as an ORF with a role that remains uncertain. With 0 bases removed from V and 5 bases from J, the gap between germline ends came to 11 bases. CDR3 length: 15 amino acids. Here the CDR3 DNA reads TGCGCCAGCAGTCAATCCTCGGCAGCCCACAATGAGCAGTTCTTC. Translation: CASSQSSAAHNEQFF.

This clone was seen only once. The rearrangement links TRBV19 to TRBJ2-2; no clear D. Trimming took 0 bases from V and 4 from J, leaving 12 bases between them. CDR3 length equals 16 residues. CDR1 LNHDA and CDR2 SQIVND come from the germline V gene (reference sequence). CDR3 in DNA: TGTGCCAGTAGTATAGATTATTTTGGCGGCACCGGGGAGCTGTTTTTT. Residues: CASSIDYFGGTGELFF.

J is TRBJ2-3 and V is TRBV3-1 (or the pseudogene TRBV3-2); 7 positions match TRBD2. The V gene end was trimmed by 0 bases and the J gene end by 0 bases; junction bases not matched to a gene: 6. The CDR3 runs 17 residues. CDR1 is LGHDT, CDR2 YNNKEL, per germline (reference sequence). CDR3 loop: CASSQEGGGVSTDTQYF. As DNA, the CDR3 is TGTGCCAGCAGCCAAGAAGGTGGGGGGGTCAGCACAGATACGCAGTATTTT.